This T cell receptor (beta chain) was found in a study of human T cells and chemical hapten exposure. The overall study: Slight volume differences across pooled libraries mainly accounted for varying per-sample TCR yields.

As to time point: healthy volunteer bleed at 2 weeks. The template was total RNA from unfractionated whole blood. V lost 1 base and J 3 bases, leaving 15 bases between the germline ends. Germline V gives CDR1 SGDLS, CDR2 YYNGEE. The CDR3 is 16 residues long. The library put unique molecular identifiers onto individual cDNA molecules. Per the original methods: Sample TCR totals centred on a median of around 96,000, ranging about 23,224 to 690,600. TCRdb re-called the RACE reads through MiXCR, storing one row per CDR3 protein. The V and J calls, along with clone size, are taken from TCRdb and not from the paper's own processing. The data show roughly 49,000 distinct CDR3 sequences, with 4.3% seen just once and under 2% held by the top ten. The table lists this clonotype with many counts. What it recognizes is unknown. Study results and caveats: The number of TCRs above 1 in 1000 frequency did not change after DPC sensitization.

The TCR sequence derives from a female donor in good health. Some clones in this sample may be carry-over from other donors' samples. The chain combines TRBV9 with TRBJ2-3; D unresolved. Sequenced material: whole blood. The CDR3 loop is CASSVLVETATDTQYF. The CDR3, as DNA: TGTGCCAGCAGCGTACTGGTGGAGACGGCGACAGATACGCAGTATTTT.